This TCR beta chain appears in the sequencing data of a study of blood T cell repertoires in COVID-19. Study overall: Sites in the United States, Italy and Spain provided acute and convalescent COVID-19 samples. The analysed material was cDNA or gDNA that came from T cells, B-cell-depleted T cells, or PBMCs.

In the study's own analysis: Cell counts per sample came from amplifying reference gene primers. Libraries were prepared by immunoSEQ multiplex PCR; TCRdb keeps only in-frame clonotypes and omits some of them. V and J calls and clone size are those listed in that table; D and trimming were worked out from the DNA. The sample contains under 150,000 clones, approximately 81% of which appear only once. V was pared by 1 base and J by 7 bases, with 11 bases between. The CDR3 has 13 residues. Germline CDR1 and CDR2: WSHSY and SAAADI. The chain employs TRBV10-2 and TRBJ2-7; D may be TRBD2 (5 bases). The specimen was peripheral blood. The sequence came from a man aged 35-49 years with acute or convalescent COVID-19. CDR3 in DNA: TGCGCCAGCAGTGAGTACATAGCGAGGGAGCAGTACTTC. This sequence encodes CASSEYIAREQYF.